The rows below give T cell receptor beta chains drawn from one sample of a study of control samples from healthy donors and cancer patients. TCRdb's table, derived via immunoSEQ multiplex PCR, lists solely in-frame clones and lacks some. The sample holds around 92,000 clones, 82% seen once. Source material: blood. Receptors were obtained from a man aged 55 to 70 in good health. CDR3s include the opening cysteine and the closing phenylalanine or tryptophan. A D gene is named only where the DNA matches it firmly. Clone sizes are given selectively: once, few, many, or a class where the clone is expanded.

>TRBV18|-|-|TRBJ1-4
TGTGCCAGCTCACCGGGATTTGCTTCGGGACTTTCTGAAAAACTGTTTTTT
CASSPGFASGLSEKLFF
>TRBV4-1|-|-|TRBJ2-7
TGCGCCAGCAGCCAAGAACCCTCCTACGAGCAGTACTTC
CASSQEPSYEQYF
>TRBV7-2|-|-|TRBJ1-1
TGTGCCAGCAGCCAATATGACAACACTGAAGCTTTCTTT
CASSQYDNTEAFF
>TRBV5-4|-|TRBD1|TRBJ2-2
TGTGCCAGCAGCGAACAGGGGTTAGGGGAGCTGTTTTTT
CASSEQGLGELFF
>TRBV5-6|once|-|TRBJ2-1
TGTGCCAGCAGCTTGGCTGGGGGAGGGGGCAATGAGCAGTTCTTC
CASSLAGGGGNEQFF
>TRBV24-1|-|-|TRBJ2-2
TGTGCCACCAGTGATTCTCGAACGGAGCTGTTTTTT
CATSDSRTELFF
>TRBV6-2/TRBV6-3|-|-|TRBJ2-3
TGTGCCAGCAGTTACTATCGGGGTAGCACAGATACGCAGTATTTT
CASSYYRGSTDTQYF
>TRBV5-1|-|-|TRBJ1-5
TGCGCCAGCAGCTTGGAGGGGGGTGGGAATCAGCCCCAGCATTTT
CASSLEGGGNQPQHF
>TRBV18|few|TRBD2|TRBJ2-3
TGTGCCAGCTCACCACCGTTAGCCCGACTAGCGGGAGTCACAGATACGCAGTATTTT
CASSPPLARLAGVTDTQYF
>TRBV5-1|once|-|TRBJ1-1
TGCGCCAGCAGCAGCGGGACCGGTGAAGCTTTCTTT
CASSSGTGEAFF
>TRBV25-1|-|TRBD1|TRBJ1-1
TGTGCCAGCAGTGAAATTTACTTAGACAGGGGAAGTACTGAAGCTTTCTTT
CASSEIYLDRGSTEAFF
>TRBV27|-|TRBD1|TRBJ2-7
TGTGCCAGCAGTGTGACAGGGGCCGAGCAGTACTTC
CASSVTGAEQYF
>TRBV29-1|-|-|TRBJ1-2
TGCAGCGTTGAAGATTGGAGGGCCGGTGGCTACACCTTC
CSVEDWRAGGYTF
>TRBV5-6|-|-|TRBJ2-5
TGTGCCAGCAGCCTGCGTTGGCCGGATGGGGAGACCCAGTACTTC
CASSLRWPDGETQYF
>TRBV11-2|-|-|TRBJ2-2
TGTGCCAGCAGCTTAGGGGGTAGCACCGGGGAGCTGTTTTTT
CASSLGGSTGELFF
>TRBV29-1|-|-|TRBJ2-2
TGCAGCGTTCCCAGGGCCACCGGGGAGCTGTTTTTT
CSVPRATGELFF
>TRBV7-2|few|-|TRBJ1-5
TGTGCCAGCAGTCGGAACGGGGGTCAGCCCCAGCATTTT
CASSRNGGQPQHF
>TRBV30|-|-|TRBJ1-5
TGTGCCTGGAACCAGGGCCAAATAAATCAGCCCCAGCATTTT
CAWNQGQINQPQHF
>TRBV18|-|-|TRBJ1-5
TGTGCCAGCTCATCAGACGGAAGACAGCCCCAGCATTTT
CASSSDGRQPQHF
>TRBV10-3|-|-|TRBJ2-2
TGTGCCATCAGCCAGACTTTTCGGACGTCGAGGGACACCGGGGAGCTGTTTTTT
CAISQTFRTSRDTGELFF
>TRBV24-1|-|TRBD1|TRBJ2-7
TGTGCCACCAGGGCATGCCCTATGACAGGGATCTACGAGCAGTACTTC
CATRACPMTGIYEQYF
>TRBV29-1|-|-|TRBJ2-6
TGCAGCGTCGCCGGGATAGGCCCTAAACGCTCTGGGGCCAACGTCCTGACTTTC
CSVAGIGPKRSGANVLTF
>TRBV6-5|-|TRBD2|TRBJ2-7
TGTGCCAGTAGCGTTTCTAGCGGGGGGGCCTACGAGCAGTACTTC
CASSVSSGGAYEQYF
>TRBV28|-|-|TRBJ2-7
TGTGCCAGCAGTTCGGAGGGAAATTCAGGGAAGGGCTTC
CASSSEGNSGKGF
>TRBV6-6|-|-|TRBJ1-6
TGTGCCAGCAGAACCCGACAGGCATATAATTCACCCCTCCACTTT
CASRTRQAYNSPLHF
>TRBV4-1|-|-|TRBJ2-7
TGCGCCAGCAGCCAATCCCGCTCCTACGAGCAGTACTTC
CASSQSRSYEQYF
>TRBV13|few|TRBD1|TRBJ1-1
TGTGCCAGCAGCGAGGGACAGGCACCGAACACTGAAGCTTTCTTT
CASSEGQAPNTEAFF
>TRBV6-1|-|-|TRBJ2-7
TGTGCCAGCAGTGATAGTTTCGGGTCCTACGAGCAGTACTTC
CASSDSFGSYEQYF
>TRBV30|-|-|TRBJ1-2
TGTGCCTGGTGGGGACACCGAAATATCGACTATGGCTACACCTTC
CAWWGHRNIDYGYTF
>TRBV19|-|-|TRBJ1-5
TGTGCCAGTAGTGTCGTCCGCAATCAGCCCCAGCATTTT
CASSVVRNQPQHF